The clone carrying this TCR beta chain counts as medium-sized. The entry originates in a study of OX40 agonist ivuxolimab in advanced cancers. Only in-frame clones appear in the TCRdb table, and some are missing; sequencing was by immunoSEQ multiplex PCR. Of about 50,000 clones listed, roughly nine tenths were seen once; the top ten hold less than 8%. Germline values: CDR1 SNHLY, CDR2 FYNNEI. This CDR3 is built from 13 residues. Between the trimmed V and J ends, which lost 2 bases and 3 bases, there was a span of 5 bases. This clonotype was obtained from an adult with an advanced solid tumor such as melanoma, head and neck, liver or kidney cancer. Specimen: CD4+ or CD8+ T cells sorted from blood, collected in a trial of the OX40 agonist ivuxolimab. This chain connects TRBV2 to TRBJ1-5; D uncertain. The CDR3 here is CASSETVNQPQHF. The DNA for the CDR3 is TGTGCCAGCAGTGAAACAGTCAATCAGCCCCAGCATTTT. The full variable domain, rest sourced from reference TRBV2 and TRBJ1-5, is EPEVTQTPSHQVTQMGQEVILRCVPISNHLYFYWYRQILGQKVEFLVSFYNNEISEKSEIFDDQFSVERPDGSNFTLKIRSTKLEDSAMYFCASSETVNQPQHFGDGTRLSIL.